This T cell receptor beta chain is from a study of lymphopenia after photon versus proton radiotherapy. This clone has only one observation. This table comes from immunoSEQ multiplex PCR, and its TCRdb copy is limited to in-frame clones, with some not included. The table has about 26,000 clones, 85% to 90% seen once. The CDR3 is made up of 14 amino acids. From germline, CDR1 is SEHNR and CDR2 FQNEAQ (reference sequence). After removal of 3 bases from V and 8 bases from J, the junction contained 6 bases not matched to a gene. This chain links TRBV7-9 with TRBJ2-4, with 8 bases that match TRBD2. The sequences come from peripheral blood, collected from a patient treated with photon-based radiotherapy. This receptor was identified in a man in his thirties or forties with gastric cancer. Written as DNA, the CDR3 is TGTGCCAGCAGCTTGGACGGGGGGGCGTACATTCAGTACTTC. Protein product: CASSLDGGAYIQYF.